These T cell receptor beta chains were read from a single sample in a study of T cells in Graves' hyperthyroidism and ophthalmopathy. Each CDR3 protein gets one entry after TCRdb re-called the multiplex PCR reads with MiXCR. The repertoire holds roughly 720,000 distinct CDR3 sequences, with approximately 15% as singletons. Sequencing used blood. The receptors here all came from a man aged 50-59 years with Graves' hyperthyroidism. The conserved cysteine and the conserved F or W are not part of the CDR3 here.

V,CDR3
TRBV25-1,ASSDGGKTVGYT
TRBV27,ASSSNQRDRAKNTEAF
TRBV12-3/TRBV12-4,ASRPGNLGTEAF
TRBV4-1,ASSQSVSGRFDEQF
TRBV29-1,SVVSERDNTGELF
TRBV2,ASTSGTSGSHEKLF
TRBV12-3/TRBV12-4,ASRGEWNQPQH
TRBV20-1,SARGDGWGVVAYEQY
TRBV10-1,ASSFGLHRGTGELF
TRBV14,ASSQDNRGYNSPLH
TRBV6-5,ASSYSLRSSGTYEQY
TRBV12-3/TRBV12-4,ASSGAVYEQY
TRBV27,ASRGQSNYGYT
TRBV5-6,ASSLPDIAQETQY
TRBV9,ASSVDWGAAYEQY
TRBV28,ASRGNTGELF
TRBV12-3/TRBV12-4,ASSLRLEADTQY
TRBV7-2,ASSLSAGQVSYEQY
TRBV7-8,ASSFFPGLQSTEAF
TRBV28,ASGFRGPEAF
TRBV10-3,ATSRTKDTEAF
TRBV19,ASTRRTGGLRYT
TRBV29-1,SVASWAQETQY
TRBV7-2,ASSFLSRQNTGELF
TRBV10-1,ASSEFDDTGNTIY
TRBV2,ASRSDGPYGYT
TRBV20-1,SARRPGGNEQY
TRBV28,ASSQGLAEGEGYEQH
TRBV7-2,ASSFWTAGELF
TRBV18,ASSPRTGRAGANVLT
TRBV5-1,ASSLAQGAGNTIY
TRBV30,AWTLGGGHQPQH
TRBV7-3,ASSLGASGSGTDTQY
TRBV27,ASSLSRRGSYEQY
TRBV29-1,SVEDWVNTEAF
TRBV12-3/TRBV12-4,ASSSRQTMNTEAF
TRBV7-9,ASSGGGPGGPEAF
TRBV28,ASSLSAAGGTDTQY
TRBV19,ASGSSETQY
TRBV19,ASRRTALNSYEQY
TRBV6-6,ASSYSRGNGYT
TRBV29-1,SVEDSTSGRATYEQY
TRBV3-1,ASSLGGQGNEKLF
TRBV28,ASSWPTLGTNEKLF
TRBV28,ASSLSWLRSNQPQH
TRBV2,ASSGTNYNQPQH
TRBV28,ASTLGFGTEAF
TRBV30,AWNQGRGVAF
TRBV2,ASSELGQGAAVQETQY
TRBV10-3,AISDGLAGVLNEQF
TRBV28,ASSLPQWTSGGPFQETQY
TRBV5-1,ASSGGQPMTYEQY
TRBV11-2,ASSYGSPKNIQY
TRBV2,ARGGSDTYNEQF